This TCR beta chain stems from a study of T-cell memory formation after mild COVID-19. Whole-study context: There were largely donor-specific TCR clusters.

Worth noting for this clonotype: Its target is not known.

Overall study findings and caveats: The pre-infection memory compartment contained some responding clones, suggesting cross-reactive memory joined. Day 15 to 85 contracting clones showed balanced CD4/CD8; later expanders leaned CD4+.

TCRalpha and TCRbeta libraries used 5'RACE with constant-segment primers and UMIs. TCRdb ran MiXCR on the 5' RACE reads and lists one entry per CDR3 protein. The sample consists of approximately 210,000 distinct CDR3 sequences, about 10% of them appearing once. Sample: PBMCs or a T cell subset sorted from them (not recorded which). This receptor was taken from a man aged 18 to 30 who had mild COVID-19 (a few samples of this study predate the infection). Cell type and time point are not known.

The CDR3 loop is CASSGERGGTDTQYF. The CDR3 DNA reads as TGTGCCAGCTCGGGCGAGCGGGGGGGCACAGATACGCAGTATTTT. The chain links TRBV7-9 to TRBJ2-3, with 9 nucleotides matching TRBD2. Germline loops: CDR1 SEHNR, CDR2 FQNEAQ (reference sequence). The CDR3 is 15 residues long. Unmatched junction bases numbered 7, after V lost 8 bases and J lost 1 base.